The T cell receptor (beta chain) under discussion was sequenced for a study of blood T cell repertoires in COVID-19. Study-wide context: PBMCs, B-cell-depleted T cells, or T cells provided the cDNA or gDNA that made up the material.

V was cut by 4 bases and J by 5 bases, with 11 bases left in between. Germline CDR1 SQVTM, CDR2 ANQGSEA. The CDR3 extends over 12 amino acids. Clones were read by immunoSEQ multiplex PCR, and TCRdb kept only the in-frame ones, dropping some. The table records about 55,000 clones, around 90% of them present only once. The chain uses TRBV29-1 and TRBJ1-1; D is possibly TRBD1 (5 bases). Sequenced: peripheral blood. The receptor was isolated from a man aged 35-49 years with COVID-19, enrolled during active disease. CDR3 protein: CSVVAGRTEAFF. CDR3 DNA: TGCAGCGTTGTCGCGGGGCGGACTGAAGCTTTCTTT.